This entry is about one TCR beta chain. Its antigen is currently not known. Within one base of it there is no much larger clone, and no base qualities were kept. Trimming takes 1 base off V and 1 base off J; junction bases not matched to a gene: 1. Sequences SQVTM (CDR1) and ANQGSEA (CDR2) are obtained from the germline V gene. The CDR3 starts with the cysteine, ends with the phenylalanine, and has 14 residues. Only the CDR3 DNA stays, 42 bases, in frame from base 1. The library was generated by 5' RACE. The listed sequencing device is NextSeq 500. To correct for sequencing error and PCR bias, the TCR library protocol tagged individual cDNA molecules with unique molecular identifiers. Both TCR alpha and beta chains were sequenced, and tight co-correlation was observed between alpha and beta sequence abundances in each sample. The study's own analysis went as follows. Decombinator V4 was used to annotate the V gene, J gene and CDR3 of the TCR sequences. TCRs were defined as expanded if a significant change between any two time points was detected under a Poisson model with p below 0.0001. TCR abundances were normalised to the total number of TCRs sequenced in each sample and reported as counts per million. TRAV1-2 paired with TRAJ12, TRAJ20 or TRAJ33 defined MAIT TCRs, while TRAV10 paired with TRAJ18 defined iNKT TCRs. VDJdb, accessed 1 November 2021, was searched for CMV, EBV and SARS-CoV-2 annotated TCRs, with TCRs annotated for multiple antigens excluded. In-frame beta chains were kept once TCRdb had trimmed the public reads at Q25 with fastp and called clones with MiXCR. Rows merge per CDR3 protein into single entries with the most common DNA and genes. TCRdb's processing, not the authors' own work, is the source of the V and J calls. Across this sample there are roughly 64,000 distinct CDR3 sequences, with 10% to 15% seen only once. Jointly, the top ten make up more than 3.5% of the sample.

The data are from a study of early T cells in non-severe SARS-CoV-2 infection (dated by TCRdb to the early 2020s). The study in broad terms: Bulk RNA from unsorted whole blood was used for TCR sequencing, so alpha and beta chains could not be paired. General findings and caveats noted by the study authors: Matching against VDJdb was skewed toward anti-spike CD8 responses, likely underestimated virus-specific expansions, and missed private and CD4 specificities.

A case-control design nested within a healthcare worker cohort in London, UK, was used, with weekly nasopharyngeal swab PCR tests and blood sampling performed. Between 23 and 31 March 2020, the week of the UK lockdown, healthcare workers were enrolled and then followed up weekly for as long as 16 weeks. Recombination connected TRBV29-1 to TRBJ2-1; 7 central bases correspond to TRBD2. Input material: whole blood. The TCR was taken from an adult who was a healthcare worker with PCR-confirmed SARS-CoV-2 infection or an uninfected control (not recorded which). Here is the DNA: TGCAGCGTTGAAGGGGGGGGATCCTACAATGAGCAGTTCTTC. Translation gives CSVEGGGSYNEQFF.